This is a list of T cell receptor beta chains from one sample in a study of blood T cell repertoires in COVID-19. The repertoire was sequenced with immunoSEQ multiplex PCR; TCRdb's copy has only in-frame clones and lacks some. The table records about 130,000 clones, more than 75% of them present only once. The sequencing input was peripheral blood. Receptors originate from a woman in her sixties or seventies with COVID-19, enrolled during active disease. CDR3s include the opening cysteine and the closing phenylalanine or tryptophan. A D gene is named only where the DNA matches it firmly. Expanded clones are given a class, and other clones once, few, many or no size at all.

V gene,J gene,D gene,clone size,CDR3 DNA,CDR3 protein
TRBV5-4,TRBJ1-1,-,-,TGTGCCAGCAGCTCGGGGGGGGGCAGAACTGAAGCTTTCTTT,CASSSGGGRTEAFF
TRBV28,TRBJ1-3,-,once,TGTGCCAGCAGTTTAGGGAGGAACTCTGGAAACACCATATATTTT,CASSLGRNSGNTIYF
TRBV6-5,TRBJ1-1,TRBD1,few,TGTGCCAGCAGTTACGAGACCGGGACAGGGGAAGCTTTCTTT,CASSYETGTGEAFF
TRBV28,TRBJ2-1,-,-,TGTGCCAGCAGTTCAACAGGCTTACGGGGGTCCTACAATGAGCAGTTCTTC,CASSSTGLRGSYNEQFF
TRBV30,TRBJ1-1,-,-,TGTGCCTGGAGGTCAGGACGGGGAATGAACACTGAAGCTTTCTTT,CAWRSGRGMNTEAFF
TRBV6-2/TRBV6-3,TRBJ1-2,TRBD1,-,TGTGCCAGCAGTGACAGGGTTGGCGGCTACACCTTC,CASSDRVGGYTF
TRBV30,TRBJ1-2,-,-,TGTGCCTGGAATGCGGGGGCGCAGGGCTATGGCTACACCTTC,CAWNAGAQGYGYTF
TRBV19,TRBJ1-1,-,-,TGTGCCAGTATTCATTCGACAGAGAACACTGAAGCTTTCTTT,CASIHSTENTEAFF
TRBV28,TRBJ1-4,-,-,TGTGCCAGCAGTTTAGTTGGGGGCGAATGGGAAAAACTGTTTTTT,CASSLVGGEWEKLFF
TRBV5-1,TRBJ1-6,-,-,TGCGCCACTAGGCAGGGGAACTCCTATAATTCACCCCTCCACTTT,CATRQGNSYNSPLHF
TRBV19,TRBJ2-2,-,-,TGTGCCAGTAGTAAATCAGGGAACACCGGGGAGCTGTTTTTT,CASSKSGNTGELFF
TRBV5-1,TRBJ1-1,-,-,TGCGCCAGCAGCTTAAACTCGGACACCCCGAACACTGAAGCTTTCTTT,CASSLNSDTPNTEAFF
TRBV7-2,TRBJ1-3,TRBD1,-,TGTGCCAGCAGCTTCGCGGGACAGGGAACTGGAAACACCATATATTTT,CASSFAGQGTGNTIYF
TRBV18,TRBJ1-1,-,-,TGTGCCAGCTCACCCCCAAGGGCCGGGGTGGAGAACACTGAAGCTTTCTTT,CASSPPRAGVENTEAFF
TRBV11-3,TRBJ1-1,-,-,TGTGCCAGCAGCTTAGGAGAGATGACTGAAGCTTTCTTT,CASSLGEMTEAFF
TRBV19,TRBJ1-2,TRBD1,-,TGTGCCAGTAGTATGCTTGGGAAGGGGACAGAATACTATGGCTACACCTTC,CASSMLGKGTEYYGYTF
TRBV28,TRBJ2-7,-,-,TGTGCCAGCAGTATCTCAGGTAAAGACTACGAGCAGTACTTC,CASSISGKDYEQYF
TRBV5-6,TRBJ2-2,TRBD1,-,TGTGCCAGCAGCCCTGGACAGGGAAACACCGGGGAGCTGTTTTTT,CASSPGQGNTGELFF
TRBV5-1,TRBJ2-2,TRBD1,few,TGCGCCAGCAGCGACATACAGGGGGCCGGGGAGCTGTTTTTT,CASSDIQGAGELFF
TRBV10-3,TRBJ1-2,-,-,TGTGCCATCAGTACCAGGGGAGACTATGGCTACACCTTC,CAISTRGDYGYTF
TRBV3-1/TRBV3-2,TRBJ1-2,TRBD1,few,TGTGCCAGCAGCCGGCAGGGGGCTGGTGGCTACACCTTC,CASSRQGAGGYTF
TRBV5-4,TRBJ2-7,-,-,TGTGCCAGCAGCTTCGGGACAAAAAGCGACGAGCAGTACTTC,CASSFGTKSDEQYF
TRBV6-2/TRBV6-3,TRBJ2-7,TRBD2,few,TGTGCCAGCAGTTACTCTCGGCTAGCGGGGGGATCCTCCTACGAGCAGTACTTC,CASSYSRLAGGSSYEQYF
TRBV5-6,TRBJ2-1,-,-,TGTGCCAGCAGCTTGCCCGGGACTCACTCCTACAATGAGCAGTTCTTC,CASSLPGTHSYNEQFF
TRBV5-6,TRBJ1-1,TRBD1,once,TGTGCCAGCAGCTTTGACAGGGGAGGCGAAGCTTTCTTT,CASSFDRGGEAFF
TRBV19,TRBJ1-5,TRBD1,few,TGTGCCAGTAGCGGGGGACAGGGGGCGACTTCTCTGGGTCAGCCCCAGCATTTT,CASSGGQGATSLGQPQHF
TRBV29-1,TRBJ2-1,TRBD2,-,TGCAGCGTGACTAGTAGCGGGGGCCTCTCCTACAATGAGCAGTTCTTC,CSVTSSGGLSYNEQFF
TRBV6-5,TRBJ1-5,TRBD1,once,TGTGCCAGCAGTTCAGGGGGGAGCAATCAGCCCCAGCATTTT,CASSSGGSNQPQHF
TRBV6-5,TRBJ2-5,-,-,TGTGCCAGCAAGGAGGGGATGGGACGCCAGGAGACCCAGTACTTC,CASKEGMGRQETQYF
TRBV6-5,TRBJ1-1,-,-,TGTGCCAGCAGCCCCAGGACCGGGAGGACTGAAGCTTTCTTT,CASSPRTGRTEAFF
TRBV4-3,TRBJ1-2,-,few,TGCGCCAGCAGCCGAACCGGGGCTGGGGGCGTTGGCTACACCTTC,CASSRTGAGGVGYTF
TRBV28,TRBJ1-1,-,few,TGTGCCAGCAGTCCCCTCTCTCTACAGGGATCCATGAACACTGAAGCTTTCTTT,CASSPLSLQGSMNTEAFF
TRBV5-4,TRBJ2-6,TRBD1,-,TGTGCCAGCAGCTTGGATAGGGGGCAAAACTCTGGGGCCAACGTCCTGACTTTC,CASSLDRGQNSGANVLTF
TRBV5-4,TRBJ1-1,-,-,TGTGCCAGCAGCTCACAGGGTGGTACTGAAGCTTTCTTT,CASSSQGGTEAFF
TRBV5-4,TRBJ2-1,-,-,TGTGCCAGCAGCTCGGGGAACAGGGCGAGTCCCTACAATGAGCAGTTCTTC,CASSSGNRASPYNEQFF
TRBV5-1,TRBJ2-3,TRBD2,-,TGCGCCAGCAGCCCTGGACTAGCGGCAAACACAGATACGCAGTATTTT,CASSPGLAANTDTQYF
TRBV5-4,TRBJ2-5,-,-,TGTGCCAGCACCGGAACCAGGGGAGCGTGGGAGACCCAGTACTTC,CASTGTRGAWETQYF
TRBV6-5,TRBJ1-2,TRBD1,few,TGTGCCAGCAGTCGCGGGACAGTTTACAGCTACACCTTC,CASSRGTVYSYTF
TRBV12-2,TRBJ1-2,-,-,TGTGCAAGTCGCCTACGGGGGTCAGCCAGATATGGCTACACCTTC,CASRLRGSARYGYTF
TRBV12-3/TRBV12-4,TRBJ2-1,-,-,TGTGCCAGCACCGCACTAGCTTCTGAGCAGTTCTTC,CASTALASEQFF
TRBV30,TRBJ1-6,-,-,TGTGCCTGGATTCTTCAGGGAACCTATAATTCACCCCTCCACTTT,CAWILQGTYNSPLHF
TRBV30,TRBJ1-2,TRBD1,once,TGTGCCTGGAGTGTACGCCTCAGGGGGCGCGACTATGGCTACACCTTC,CAWSVRLRGRDYGYTF
TRBV3-1/TRBV3-2,TRBJ2-2,TRBD2,few,TGTGCCAGCAGCCAGAAGCGGGGGCCGGGGACCGGGGAGCTGTTTTTT,CASSQKRGPGTGELFF
TRBV24-1,TRBJ1-1,TRBD1,few,TGTGCCACCAGTGGGACAGGGGTGGCCACTGAAGCTTTCTTT,CATSGTGVATEAFF
TRBV5-5,TRBJ2-7,-,-,TGTGCCAGCAGTACAGACGGTTTTAGTCGAGAGCAGTACTTC,CASSTDGFSREQYF
TRBV5-4,TRBJ2-5,-,-,TGTGCCAGCAGCTTGGACTCAACCCCCGCGTACTTC,CASSLDSTPAYF
TRBV5-1,TRBJ1-2,-,-,TGCGCCAGCAGCTTGGGTGACAGCTACTCTAACTATGGCTACACCTTC,CASSLGDSYSNYGYTF
TRBV10-3,TRBJ2-3,TRBD2,-,TGTGCCATCAGTAGCGGGGGGGCCGGAGATACGCAGTATTTT,CAISSGGAGDTQYF
TRBV21-1,TRBJ1-2,-,-,TGTGCCAGCAGCAAAGAGATCCAGGGGCTCGACTATGGCTACACCTTC,CASSKEIQGLDYGYTF
TRBV5-1,TRBJ2-1,-,once,TGCGCCGGCAGCTTGGTGGCAGGGAATAGGAATGAGCAGTTCTTC,CAGSLVAGNRNEQFF
TRBV10-3,TRBJ1-2,-,-,TGTGCCATCAAGGCAGGGGAGGGCTATGGCTACACCTTC,CAIKAGEGYGYTF
TRBV5-6,TRBJ1-3,-,-,TGTGCCAGCAGCTGGGGGGACCTCATCTCTGGAAACACCATATATTTT,CASSWGDLISGNTIYF